These 26 T cell receptor beta chains came from one sample sequenced in a study of cytomegalovirus exposure and HLA in healthy donors. Repertoires were generated with immunoSEQ multiplex PCR, while TCRdb's copy carries only in-frame clones and drops some. The top ten hold about 6.7% of the sample, which has some 140,000 clones, 80% to 90% seen once. Sequencing was done on a sample of PBMCs. The receptor source for this set is a woman aged 25-40 years in good health and CMV-seropositive.

V usage is TRBV5-5 and J usage is TRBJ1-1; 7 bases line up with TRBD1. V shed 5 bases and J 1 base; nucleotides not matched to a gene: 2. This CDR3 is 13 amino acids long. Germline assignment: CDR1 SGHKS and CDR2 YYEKEE (reference sequence). DNA for the CDR3: TGTGCCAGCAGACGACAGGGGAACACTGAAGCTTTCTTT. This encodes CASRRQGNTEAFF.

The chain couples TRBV15 to TRBJ2-2; no definite D call. Germline V gene sequence: CDR1 LNHNV, CDR2 YYDKDF (reference sequence). This CDR3 is 15 amino acids long. Between the trimmed V and J ends, which lost 3 bases and 7 bases, there was a span of 15 bases. CDR3: CATSSQVRWNGELFF. CDR3 sequence (DNA): TGTGCCACCAGCAGCCAAGTGAGGTGGAACGGGGAGCTGTTTTTT. The entire variable domain, with the rest obtained from reference TRBV15 and TRBJ2-2, is as follows: DAMVIQNPRYQVTQFGKPVTLSCSQTLNHNVMYWYQQKSSQAPKLLFHYYDKDFNNEADTPDNFQSRRPNTSFCFLDIRSPGLGDTAMYLCATSSQVRWNGELFFGEGSRLTVL.

This chain links TRBV20-1 with TRBJ1-1; D call uncertain. The ends were cut back, 5 bases at V and 1 base at J, with 5 bases in the middle. The CDR3 loop spans 11 amino acids. Germline lookup yields CDR1 DFQATT and CDR2 SNEGSKA (reference sequence). CDR3 protein: CSAGPNTEAFF. DNA for the CDR3: TGCAGTGCTGGCCCGAACACTGAAGCTTTCTTT.

V and J are TRBV5-1 and TRBJ2-1; TRBD1 matches at 7 bases. V was pared by 4 bases and J by 2 bases, with 6 bases of the junction left unmatched. Germline V gene sequence: CDR1 SGHRS, CDR2 YFSETQ. The CDR3 runs to 15 residues. The DNA of the CDR3 is TGCGCCAGCAGCATAACAGGGGCTACCTACAATGAGCAGTTCTTC. This gives the protein CASSITGATYNEQFF.

This rearrangement joins TRBV5-1 to TRBJ2-3; 8 bases fit TRBD2. Losses at the gene ends were 6 bases for V and 0 bases for J; bases not matched to a gene: 6. Germline CDR1 and CDR2: SGHRS and YFSETQ. This CDR3 has 15 residues. As DNA, the CDR3 is TGCGCCAGCACGGCTAGCGGGCCTAGCACAGATACGCAGTATTTT. Its protein is CASTASGPSTDTQYF. Combining the CDR3 with reference TRBV5-1 and TRBJ2-3 gives the whole variable domain KAGVTQTPRYLIKTRGQQVTLSCSPISGHRSVSWYQQTPGQGLQFLFEYFSETQRNKGNFPGRFSGRQFSNSRSEMNVSTLELGDSALYLCASTASGPSTDTQYFGPGTRLTVL.

This chain uses TRBV5-6 with TRBJ1-1; 7 positions match TRBD1. CDR3 length equals 17 residues. CDR1 is SGHDT, CDR2 YYEEEE, per germline. V was clipped by 0 bases and J by 4 bases; unmatched bases: 12. CDR3 amino acids: CASSLGQGIYWATEAFF. In nucleotides, the CDR3 is TGTGCCAGCAGCTTGGGACAGGGTATTTATTGGGCCACTGAAGCTTTCTTT.

The gene calls are TRBV28 and TRBJ2-2; possible D gene TRBD2, 5 bases. This CDR3 contains 15 residues. Trimming pared 2 bases from V and 0 bases from J, leaving 7 bases between. The germline V gene encodes CDR1 MDHEN and CDR2 SYDVKM. The DNA for the CDR3 is TGTGCCAGCAGTTTAGGTAGCGCGAACACCGGGGAGCTGTTTTTT. Translated: CASSLGSANTGELFF.

The J gene is TRBJ2-7, the V gene TRBV25-1; 9 nucleotides line up with TRBD1. Per germline, CDR1 MGHDK and CDR2 SYGVNS. The CDR3 has 15 residues. Trimming removed 10 bases from V and 2 bases from J; junction bases left unmatched: 12. DNA for the CDR3: TGTGCCACCTCAGGAGGGACAGGGCACCCCTACGAGCAGTACTTC. Its protein is CATSGGTGHPYEQYF.

This rearrangement joins TRBV5-1 to TRBJ2-3; TRBD2 matches at 9 bases. This CDR3 comprises 15 residues. V trimming: 5 bases; J trimming: 1 base; junction bases outside the gene matches: 5. Per the germline V gene, CDR1 is SGHRS and CDR2 is YFSETQ. In DNA form, the CDR3 reads TGCGCCAGCAGTGCGATAGCGGGGGGCACAGATACGCAGTATTTT. It codes for CASSAIAGGTDTQYF.

About this clone: It may be a read error: a sequence one base away is much more abundant. This sequence joins TRBV5-4 and TRBJ2-2; 7 bases align to TRBD1. The trim removed 1 base at V and 3 bases at J, leaving 0 bases unmatched. Germline-derived CDR1 and CDR2 are SGHNT and YYREEE (reference sequence). The CDR3 covers 14 residues. The CDR3 DNA follows: TGTGCCAGCAGCTTGACAGGGGACACCGGGGAGCTGTTTTTT. Protein: CASSLTGDTGELFF.

The table lists this clone with a count of one. The genes are TRBV2 and TRBJ2-4, with 8 positions matching TRBD2. The ends lost 7 bases at V and 8 bases at J; junction bases unmatched: 4. Germline V lookup: CDR1 SNHLY, CDR2 FYNNEI. The CDR3 runs to 12 residues. The CDR3 reads CASKAAGDIQYF. As DNA, the CDR3 is TGTGCCAGCAAAGCAGCGGGGGACATTCAGTACTTC.

The rearrangement joins TRBV5-1 to TRBJ2-1; 10 bases are shared with TRBD2. The ends lost 4 bases at V and 3 bases at J; junction bases unmatched: 7. The CDR3 is 16 amino acids. CDR1 is SGHRS and CDR2 is YFSETQ in the germline V gene. This CDR3 is CASSTLGLAFYNEQFF. The DNA for the CDR3 is TGCGCCAGCAGCACCTTGGGACTAGCGTTCTACAATGAGCAGTTCTTC.

The rearrangement uses TRBV6-1 and TRBJ2-2; 8 bases fit TRBD2. Germline V CDR1 and CDR2: MNHNS, SASEGT. The CDR3 extends over 14 amino acids. J was trimmed by 5 bases and V by 8 bases; bases with no gene match: 7. The CDR3 sequence: CASSAGEGTGELFF. Written as DNA, the CDR3 is TGTGCCAGCTCAGCGGGAGAGGGAACCGGGGAGCTGTTTTTT.

The chain has TRBV29-1 and TRBJ2-1, with D possibly TRBD2 on 6 matching bases. V was cut by 0 bases and J by 0 bases, with 15 bases left in between. The CDR3 is 17 residues long. Germline CDR1 SQVTM, CDR2 ANQGSEA. The CDR3: CSVEDLSGLSSYNEQFF. Here the CDR3 DNA reads TGCAGCGTTGAAGATCTCAGCGGGCTAAGCTCCTACAATGAGCAGTTCTTC.

The chain has TRBV2 and TRBJ2-5; 9 positions agree with TRBD1. The CDR3 totals 12 residues. The V gene's germline CDR1 is SNHLY and CDR2 FYNNEI. Germline trimming cut 8 bases from V and 4 bases from J; bases unmatched to any gene: 2. This chain's CDR3 is CASGGQGETQYF. The CDR3 bases are TGTGCCAGCGGGGGACAGGGAGAGACCCAGTACTTC.

The chain uses TRBV5-1 and TRBJ1-1; the match to TRBD1 covers 7 bases. The CDR3 consists of 14 residues. Germline trimming cut 4 bases from V and 3 bases from J; bases unmatched to any gene: 6. Germline values: CDR1 SGHRS, CDR2 YFSETQ. The CDR3 bases are TGCGCCAGCAGCCAAAGACAGGGTCACACTGAAGCTTTCTTT. Protein sequence: CASSQRQGHTEAFF.

The chain links TRBV12-5 to TRBJ1-5, with 8 nucleotides matching TRBD1. This CDR3 spans 13 amino acids. Germline lookup yields CDR1 LGHNT and CDR2 FRNRAP. After removal of 7 bases from V and 5 bases from J, the junction contained 4 bases not matched to a gene. CDR3 sequence: CASADRGDQPQHF. CDR3 coding DNA: TGTGCTAGTGCCGACAGGGGTGATCAGCCCCAGCATTTT.

This sequence joins TRBV25-1 and TRBJ1-2; no reliable D call. Trimming left V 4 bases short and J 0 bases short, with 15 bases between. This CDR3 has 16 amino acids. Germline CDR1 reads MGHDK; CDR2 reads SYGVNS. DNA of the CDR3: TGTGCCAGCAGTGGAGGTGGACTTGGTGCTAACTATGGCTACACCTTC. It codes for CASSGGGLGANYGYTF.

This chain joins TRBV27 and TRBJ1-2; D perhaps matches TRBD1 (5 bases). Germline CDR1 MNHEY, CDR2 SMNVEV (reference sequence). V shed 4 bases and J shed 8 bases, with 20 bases lying between them. This CDR3 region has 15 residues. The CDR3 nucleotides read TGTGCCAGCAGTTGGGCCAGGGAATCCCTCTGGGGCTACACCTTC. Translated, it gives CASSWARESLWGYTF.

V and J are TRBV7-9 and TRBJ2-5, with D tentatively TRBD2 (5 bases). CDR1 and CDR2 (germline): SEHNR, FQNEAQ (reference sequence). The CDR3 has 13 amino acids. The V end was cut by 2 bases, the J end by 3 bases, with 7 bases between. CDR3 amino acids: CASSLLAKETQYF. The CDR3 DNA reads as TGTGCCAGCAGCTTACTAGCTAAAGAGACCCAGTACTTC.

The rearrangement uses TRBV5-1 and TRBJ2-1; 9 bases agree with TRBD2. Looked up from germline, CDR1 is SGHRS and CDR2 is YFSETQ. The CDR3 contains 15 residues. The junction had 6 bases not matched to a gene; V was cut back by 0 bases and J by 8 bases. The CDR3 DNA follows: TGCGCCAGCAGCTTGGATGGCGGGAGGGCCCATGAGCAGTTCTTC. Translating gives CASSLDGGRAHEQFF.

CDR3 amino acids: CASSRQGEHEKLFF. CDR3 DNA: TGTGCCAGCAGTCGACAGGGAGAACATGAAAAACTGTTTTTT. The V gene is TRBV6-6, the J gene TRBJ1-4; 7 nucleotides agree with TRBD1. Looked up from germline, CDR1 is MNHNY and CDR2 is SVGAGI (reference sequence). With 5 bases clipped from V and 6 bases from J, the junction kept 6 bases outside the gene matches. CDR3 length: 14 amino acids.

The chain has TRBV4-2 and TRBJ2-2; TRBD2 matches 9 bases. The CDR3 has 16 residues. V gave up 3 bases and J gave up 1 base; unmatched junction bases: 3. Germline V gives CDR1 LGHNA, CDR2 YNFKEQ. DNA of the CDR3: TGTGCCAGCAGCCACCCAGCGGGGGGGAACACCGGGGAGCTGTTTTTT. This sequence encodes CASSHPAGGNTGELFF.

In this sample, this clone turned up once. V is TRBV7-2 and J is TRBJ1-6; 7 nucleotides agree with TRBD1. The length of the CDR3 is 15 residues. Germline loops: CDR1 SGHTA, CDR2 FQGNSA. J lost 6 bases, V lost 7 bases, and 9 bases had no gene match. The CDR3 coding sequence is TGTGCCAGCACCCCCTTGGAGGGGGCTAATTCACCCCTCCACTTT. It translates to CASTPLEGANSPLHF.

V and J are TRBV19 and TRBJ1-6; TRBD1 matches 9 bases. This CDR3 region has 15 residues. After removal of 7 bases from V and 8 bases from J, the junction contained 9 bases not matched to a gene. The germline gives CDR1 LNHDA, CDR2 SQIVND (reference sequence). CDR3 sequence: CASIERTGADSPLHF. For the CDR3, the DNA is TGTGCCAGTATTGAGAGGACAGGGGCTGATTCACCCCTCCACTTT.

This clone appeared a single time. The CDR3 DNA reads TGTGCCAGCAGCGCACAGGGGCTTTGGCCCCAGCATTTT. It yields the protein CASSAQGLWPQHF. This chain uses TRBV9 with TRBJ1-5, with 7 positions matching TRBD1. This CDR3 contains 13 residues. V dropped 3 bases and J dropped 9; count of bases not matched to a gene: 6. Germline CDR1 SGDLS, CDR2 YYNGEE. Full variable domain (rest looked up from reference TRBV9 and TRBJ1-5): DSGVTQTPKHLITATGQRVTLRCSPRSGDLSVYWYQQSLDQGLQFLIQYYNGEERAKGNILERFSAQQFPDLHSELNLSSLELGDSALYFCASSAQGLWPQHFGDGTRLSIL.